The 22 T cell receptor beta chains given below trace back to one sample, sequenced in a study of graft-versus-host responses after intestinal transplantation. Their cognate antigens are unknown. Clones were read by immunoSEQ multiplex PCR, and TCRdb kept only the in-frame ones, dropping some. The sample records tens of thousands of clones, around nine tenths being singletons. Sequencing used unstimulated CD8+ T cells sorted from spleen or lymph node cells, obtained before intestinal transplant. These TCRs come from a human donor who received an intestinal transplant.

The chain has TRBV9 and TRBJ2-3; tentative D call: TRBD2 (7 bases). This CDR3 has 15 amino acids. The germline V and J ends were trimmed by 2 bases and 7 bases, with 17 bases remaining between them. Germline assignment: CDR1 SGDLS and CDR2 YYNGEE. The CDR3 loop is CASSVGGGPVNTQYF. The DNA of the CDR3 is TGTGCCAGCAGCGTGGGCGGGGGCCCCGTAAATACGCAGTATTTT.

V and J are TRBV7-7 and TRBJ2-1; no clear D. CDR1 is SSHAT, CDR2 FNYEAQ, per germline (reference sequence). The CDR3 loop spans 13 amino acids. Trimming shortened V by 5 bases and J by 7 bases, and 12 bases separated the two germline ends. The CDR3 DNA is TGTGCCAGCAGCCCCCCCGACACGAATGAGCAGTTCTTC. It translates to CASSPPDTNEQFF. Based on the CDR3 plus reference TRBV7-7 and TRBJ2-1, the full variable domain is GAGVSQSPRYKVTKRGQDVTLRCDPISSHATLYWYQQALGQGPEFLTYFNYEAQPDKSGLPSDRFSAERPEGSISTLTIQRTEQRDSAMYRCASSPPDTNEQFFGPGTRLTVL.

The rearrangement joins TRBV27 to TRBJ1-4; possible D gene TRBD1, 5 bases. Germline CDR1 and CDR2: MNHEY and SMNVEV (reference sequence). The CDR3 totals 14 residues. The V and J ends lost 7 bases and 5 bases respectively, with 14 bases between them. The CDR3 sequence: CASTDSAGNEKLFF. CDR3 DNA: TGTGCCAGCACAGACAGTGCCGGCAATGAAAAACTGTTTTTT.

The V call is TRBV5-4, the J call TRBJ1-2; 7 bases are shared with TRBD1. The CDR3 is made up of 14 amino acids. V shed 0 bases, J shed 3 bases, and the junction held 2 bases outside the gene matches. Germline CDR1 SGHNT, CDR2 YYREEE (reference sequence). The CDR3 DNA reads as TGTGCCAGCAGCTTGGCACAGGGGTACTATGGCTACACCTTC. Translating gives CASSLAQGYYGYTF. Full variable domain (remainder filled in from reference TRBV5-4 and TRBJ1-2): ETGVTQSPTHLIKTRGQQVTLRCSSQSGHNTVSWYQQALGQGPQFIFQYYREEENGRGNFPPRFSGLQFPNYSSELNVNALELDDSALYLCASSLAQGYYGYTFGSGTRLTVV.

A note on this clone: The sample contains more than one DNA sequence encoding this CDR3. The chain employs TRBV27 and TRBJ2-7; D unclear. Trimming stripped 2 bases from V and 2 bases from J, with 7 bases between. This CDR3 contains 13 residues. From germline, CDR1 is MNHEY and CDR2 SMNVEV (reference sequence). The CDR3 nucleotides are TGTGCCAGCAGTTTAACTGCAACCTACGAGCAGTACTTC. Translated: CASSLTATYEQYF.

V is TRBV1 and J is TRBJ2-3; the listed D gene, TRBD2, was not tested against the DNA. TRBV1 is assigned pseudogene status. CDR3 length: 16 amino acids. This CDR3 reads CTSSQIAGGVLDTQYF. Here the CDR3 DNA reads TGCACCAGCAGCCAGATAGCGGGAGGGGTTCTGGATACGCAGTATTTT.

This chain connects TRBV6-5 to TRBJ1-2; possibly TRBD1 for D (5 bases). Trimming removed 10 bases from V and 2 bases from J, with 20 bases in between. The CDR3 spans 15 residues. Germline V gene lookup returns CDR1 MNHEY and CDR2 SVGAGI. CDR3 amino acids: CATWGGMATNYGYTF. The CDR3 DNA reads as TGTGCCACATGGGGGGGAATGGCAACCAACTATGGCTACACCTTC.

This chain connects TRBV7-2 to TRBJ2-1; 9 nucleotides agree with TRBD2. The CDR3 length is 15 residues. V lost 0 bases, J lost 8 bases, and 5 bases stayed unmatched. The germline CDR1 and CDR2 sequences are SGHTA and FQGNSA. CDR3 DNA: TGTGCCAGCAGCTTAGCGCCTAGCGGGAAAGATGAGCAGTTCTTC. This gives the protein CASSLAPSGKDEQFF.

This clone was seen only once. This chain uses TRBV7-6 with TRBJ2-7, with 7 bases lining up with TRBD2. Germline V CDR1 and CDR2: SGHVS, FNYEAQ. The CDR3 extends over 14 amino acids. Trimming took 4 bases from V and 7 from J; bases not matched to a gene: 10. The CDR3 DNA reads as TGTGCCAGCAGCTCAGAGGCGGGAGTTGGAGAGCAGTACTTC. Protein: CASSSEAGVGEQYF.

The chain couples TRBV28 to TRBJ2-5; D is unclear. In germline, CDR1 is MDHEN, CDR2 SYDVKM. This CDR3 region has 15 residues. V gave up 2 bases and J gave up 3 bases, with 13 bases separating them. The CDR3: CASSLGVGGEETQYF. The CDR3 nucleotides read TGTGCCAGCAGTTTAGGGGTTGGCGGAGAAGAGACCCAGTACTTC.

J is TRBJ2-3 and V is TRBV9; TRBD2 matches at 8 bases. There are 17 residues in the CDR3. Germline V CDR1 and CDR2: SGDLS, YYNGEE. Germline trimming cut 3 bases from V and 5 bases from J; bases unmatched to any gene: 14. The CDR3: CASSEPHREGRVDTQYF. The DNA of the CDR3 is TGTGCCAGCAGCGAACCTCACCGGGAGGGCCGAGTAGATACGCAGTATTTT.

The chain has TRBV13 and TRBJ2-5; TRBD1 agrees at 7 bases. The junction had 6 bases not matched to a gene; V was cut back by 1 base and J by 4 bases. CDR3 length: 15 residues. From germline, CDR1 is PRHDT and CDR2 FYEKMQ (reference sequence). The CDR3 DNA reads TGTGCCAGCAGCTTAGTAACAGGGGAAGGAGAGACCCAGTACTTC. Its protein is CASSLVTGEGETQYF.

This chain links TRBV12-2 with TRBJ1-2; no check of the table's D call, TRBD1, against the DNA was made. TRBV12-2 is recorded as a pseudogene. The CDR3 consists of 15 residues. The CDR3, as DNA: TGTGCAAGTCGCTTAACCGACAGGGGAGGATATGGCTACACCTTC. Amino acid sequence: CASRLTDRGGYGYTF.

This clone has just one count. V gene TRBV27 combines with J gene TRBJ2-7; 10 bases are a match to TRBD1. This CDR3 spans 14 amino acids. J was trimmed by 5 bases and V by 3 bases; bases with no gene match: 4. The V gene's germline CDR1 is MNHEY and CDR2 SMNVEV (reference sequence). CDR3 residues: CASSLGTGVDEQYF. Here the CDR3 DNA reads TGTGCCAGCAGTTTGGGGACAGGGGTGGACGAGCAGTACTTC.

This sequence joins TRBV11-3 and TRBJ2-5; D remains ambiguous. Trimming stripped 3 bases from V and 4 bases from J, with 9 bases between. The germline CDR1 and CDR2 sequences are SGHNT and YENEEA. The CDR3 is made up of 13 amino acids. CDR3 protein: CASSLAGRETQYF. For the CDR3, the DNA is TGTGCCAGCAGCTTGGCAGGACGAGAGACCCAGTACTTC.

On this clone: Germline is not matched at one junction end, which may reflect a read error. The chain couples TRBV2 to TRBJ2-7; D is unclear. Germline-derived CDR1 and CDR2 are SNHLY and FYNNEI. The CDR3 sequence is 8 residues long. The CDR3 DNA reads TGTGCCAGCAGTGAATATACGTTC. As protein: CASSEYTF.

The rearrangement links TRBV5-1 to TRBJ2-5; D is perhaps TRBD1 (5 bases). From germline, CDR1 is SGHRS and CDR2 YFSETQ. The germline V and J ends were trimmed by 0 bases and 5 bases, with 20 bases remaining between them. The length of the CDR3 is 17 residues. CDR3 protein: CASSLGGRTQKWETQYF. The CDR3 bases are TGCGCCAGCAGCTTGGGGGGAAGGACACAAAAGTGGGAGACCCAGTACTTC.

V usage is TRBV7-9 and J usage is TRBJ1-2; no clear D gene. The V and J ends lost 3 bases and 5 bases respectively, with 16 bases between them. The length of the CDR3 is 15 residues. CDR1 SEHNR and CDR2 FQNEAQ come from the germline V gene (reference sequence). This CDR3 reads CASSLSPKATYGYTF. The CDR3 DNA follows: TGTGCCAGCAGCTTGTCCCCCAAGGCGACGTATGGCTACACCTTC.

In its sample, this clone was seen once. The chain has TRBV19 and TRBJ2-3; D is uncertain. The CDR3 is 12 amino acids. With 5 bases removed from V and 0 bases from J, the gap between germline ends came to 3 bases. Germline V gene lookup returns CDR1 LNHDA and CDR2 SQIVND (reference sequence). The CDR3 region is CASSHSTDTQYF. The CDR3 region has the DNA TGTGCCAGTAGTCATAGCACAGATACGCAGTATTTT.

This clone was observed a single time. The genes are TRBV28 and TRBJ1-2, with unresolved D. The CDR3 spans 12 residues. The V gene lost 3 bases and the J gene lost 4 bases, with 6 bases spanning the gap. The germline V gene has CDR1 MDHEN and CDR2 SYDVKM. CDR3 protein: CASSFKVYGYTF. CDR3 sequence (DNA): TGTGCCAGCAGTTTTAAGGTCTATGGCTACACCTTC.

The chain combines TRBV5-5 with TRBJ2-7, with D possibly being TRBD2 (6 bases). The CDR3 covers 15 residues. With 5 bases removed from V and 4 bases from J, the gap between germline ends came to 19 bases. Germline lookup yields CDR1 SGHKS and CDR2 YYEKEE (reference sequence). The CDR3 bases are TGTGCCAGCAGGAAACCGGGACTTGGAATTTACGAGCAGTACTTC. This translates into CASRKPGLGIYEQYF.

This chain joins TRBV5-1 and TRBJ2-7; 7 bases match TRBD1. V was pared by 2 bases and J by 6 bases, with 2 bases of the junction left unmatched. The germline CDR1 and CDR2 sequences are SGHRS and YFSETQ. This CDR3 has 12 residues. This CDR3 reads CASSLGGGEQYF. The DNA of the CDR3 is TGCGCCAGCAGCTTAGGGGGCGGCGAGCAGTACTTC.